This T cell receptor beta chain comes out of a study of cytomegalovirus exposure and HLA in healthy donors. Study background: An early release of data contained approximately 80 million unique TCRs, which came from HLA-typed donors.

Regarding this clone: No antigen is known for it.

13 Jbeta primers and 60 Vbeta primers were used for the PCR. This table comes from immunoSEQ multiplex PCR, and its TCRdb copy is limited to in-frame clones, with some not included. This table has roughly 120,000 clones, around 77% appearing once. CDR3 length: 16 amino acids. J lost 0 bases, V lost 1 base, and 4 bases had no gene match. From germline, CDR1 is SGHDT and CDR2 YYEEEE. Study-level results: Common viral pathogens seemed to be connected with several of the most significant clusters, according to a later analysis. Earlier results showed most TCR beta V segments being productive about 87% or about 30% of the time.

The source is a human donor in good health. Sample: PBMCs. The gene calls are TRBV5-6 and TRBJ1-5; 7 nucleotides line up with TRBD1. CDR3 residues: CASSLRGLVSNQPQHF. Here the CDR3 DNA reads TGTGCCAGCAGCTTGAGGGGGCTCGTTAGCAATCAGCCCCAGCATTTT.